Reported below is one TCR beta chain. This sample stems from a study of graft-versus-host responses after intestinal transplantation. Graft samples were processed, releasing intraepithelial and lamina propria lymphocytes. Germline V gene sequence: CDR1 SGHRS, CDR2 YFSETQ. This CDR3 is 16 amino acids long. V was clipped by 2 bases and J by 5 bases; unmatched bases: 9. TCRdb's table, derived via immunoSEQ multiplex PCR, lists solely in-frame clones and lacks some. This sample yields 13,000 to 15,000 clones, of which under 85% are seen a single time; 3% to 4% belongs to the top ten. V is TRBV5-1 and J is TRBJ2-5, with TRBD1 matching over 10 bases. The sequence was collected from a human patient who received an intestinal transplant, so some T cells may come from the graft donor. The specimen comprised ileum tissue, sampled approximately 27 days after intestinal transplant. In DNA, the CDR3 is TGCGCCAGCAGCTTACTGGGACAGGGGACCGGGGAGACCCAGTACTTC. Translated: CASSLLGQGTGETQYF.